This paragraph reports one T cell receptor (beta chain). Its antigen is not known. At one end, the junction sequence differs from germline, possibly due to a read error. This entry is derived from a study of blood T cells in healthy people across ages. This CDR3 is built from 16 residues. The germline V gene has CDR1 KGHDR and CDR2 SFDVKD. General observations from the study: Older age coincided with a roughly linear decline in TCR beta diversity per million T cells.

Primed by a sample-barcoded 5' primer and a J-beta primer mix, a second PCR proceeded for roughly 7 to 12 cycles. TCRdb redid the calling of the 5' RACE reads with MiXCR, one entry per CDR3 protein. This table holds about 290,000 distinct CDR3 sequences, 25% to 30% found once. Sequencing was done on a sample of blood. J is TRBJ2-1 and V is TRBV24-1, with a weak D call TRBD1 (5 bases). The J call may be wrong; the DNA end is better matched by TRBJ2-5. The source is a woman between 65 and 79 years old in good health. The CDR3 sequence: CATSDPSADTKEAQYF. CDR3 nucleotides: TGTGCCACCAGTGACCCATCCGCGGACACTAAAGAGGCCCAGTACTTC.